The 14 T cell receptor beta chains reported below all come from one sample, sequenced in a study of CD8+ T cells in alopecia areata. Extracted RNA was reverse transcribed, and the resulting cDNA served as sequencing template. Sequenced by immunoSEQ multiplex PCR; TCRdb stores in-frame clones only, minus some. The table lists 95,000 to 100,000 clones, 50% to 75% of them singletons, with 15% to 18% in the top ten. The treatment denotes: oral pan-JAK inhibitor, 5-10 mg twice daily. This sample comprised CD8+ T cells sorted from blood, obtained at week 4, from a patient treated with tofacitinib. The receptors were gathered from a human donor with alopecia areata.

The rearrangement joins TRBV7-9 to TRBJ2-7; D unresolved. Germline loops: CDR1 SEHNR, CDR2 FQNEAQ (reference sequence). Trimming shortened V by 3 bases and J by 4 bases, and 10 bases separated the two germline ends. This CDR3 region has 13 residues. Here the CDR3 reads CASSFFPGYEQYF. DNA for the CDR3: TGTGCCAGCAGCTTCTTTCCTGGGTACGAGCAGTACTTC.

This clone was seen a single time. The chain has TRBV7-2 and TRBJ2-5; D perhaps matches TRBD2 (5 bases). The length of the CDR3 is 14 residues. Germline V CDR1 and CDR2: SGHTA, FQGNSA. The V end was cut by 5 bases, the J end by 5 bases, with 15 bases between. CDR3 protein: CASSASGVRETQYF. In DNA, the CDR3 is TGTGCCAGCAGCGCATCCGGGGTTAGGGAGACCCAGTACTTC.

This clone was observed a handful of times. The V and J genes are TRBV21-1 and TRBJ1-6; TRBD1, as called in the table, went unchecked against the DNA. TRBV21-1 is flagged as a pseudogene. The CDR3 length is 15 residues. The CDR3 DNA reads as TGTGCCAGCAGCAAAGATCAGGGCTATAATTCACCCCTCCACTTT. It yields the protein CASSKDQGYNSPLHF.

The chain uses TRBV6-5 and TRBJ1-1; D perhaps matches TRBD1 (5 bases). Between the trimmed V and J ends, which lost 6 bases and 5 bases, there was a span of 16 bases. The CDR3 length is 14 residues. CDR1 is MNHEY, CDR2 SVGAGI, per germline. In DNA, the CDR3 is TGTGCCAGCAGCCTCTCCCCGGGGGGGACTGAAGCTTTCTTT. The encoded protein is CASSLSPGGTEAFF.

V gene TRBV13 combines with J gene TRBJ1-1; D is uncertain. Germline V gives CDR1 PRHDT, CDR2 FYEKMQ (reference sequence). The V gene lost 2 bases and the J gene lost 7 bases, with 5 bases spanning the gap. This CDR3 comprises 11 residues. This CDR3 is CASSLNREAFF. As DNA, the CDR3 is TGTGCCAGCAGCTTAAACCGTGAAGCTTTCTTT.

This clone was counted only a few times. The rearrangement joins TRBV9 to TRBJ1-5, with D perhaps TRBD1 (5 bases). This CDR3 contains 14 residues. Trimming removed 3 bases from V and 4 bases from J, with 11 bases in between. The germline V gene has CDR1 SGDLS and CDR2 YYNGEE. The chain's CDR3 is CASSDGGWNQPQHF. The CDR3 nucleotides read TGTGCCAGCAGCGATGGGGGTTGGAATCAGCCCCAGCATTTT. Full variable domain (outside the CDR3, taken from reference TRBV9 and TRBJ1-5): DSGVTQTPKHLITATGQRVTLRCSPRSGDLSVYWYQQSLDQGLQFLIQYYNGEERAKGNILERFSAQQFPDLHSELNLSSLELGDSALYFCASSDGGWNQPQHFGDGTRLSIL.

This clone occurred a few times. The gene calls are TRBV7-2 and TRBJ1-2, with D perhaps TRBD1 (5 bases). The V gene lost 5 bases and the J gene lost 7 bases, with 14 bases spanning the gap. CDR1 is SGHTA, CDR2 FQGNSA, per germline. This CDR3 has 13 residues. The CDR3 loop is CASSPSPGLGYTF. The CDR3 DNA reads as TGTGCCAGCAGCCCGTCCCCGGGGCTTGGCTACACCTTC.

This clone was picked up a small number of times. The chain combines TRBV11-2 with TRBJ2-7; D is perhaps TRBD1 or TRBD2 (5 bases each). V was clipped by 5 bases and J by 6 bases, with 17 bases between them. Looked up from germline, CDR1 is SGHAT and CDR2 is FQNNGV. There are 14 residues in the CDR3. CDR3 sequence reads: CASSHGTLVGEQYF. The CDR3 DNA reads TGTGCCAGCAGCCACGGGACCCTGGTGGGCGAGCAGTACTTC.

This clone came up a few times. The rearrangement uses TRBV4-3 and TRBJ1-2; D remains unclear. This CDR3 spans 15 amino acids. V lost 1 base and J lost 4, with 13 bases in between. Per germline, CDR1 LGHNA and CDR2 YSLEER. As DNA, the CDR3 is TGCGCCAGCAGCCAAGGCCGTCAGTGGAGCTATGGCTACACCTTC. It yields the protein CASSQGRQWSYGYTF.

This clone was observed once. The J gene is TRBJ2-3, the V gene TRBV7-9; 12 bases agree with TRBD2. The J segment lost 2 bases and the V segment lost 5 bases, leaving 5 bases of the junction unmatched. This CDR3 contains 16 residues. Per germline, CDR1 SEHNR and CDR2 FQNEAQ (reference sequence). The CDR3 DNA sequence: TGTGCCAGCAGCACCCGGACTAGCGGGATCACAGATACGCAGTATTTT. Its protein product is CASSTRTSGITDTQYF.

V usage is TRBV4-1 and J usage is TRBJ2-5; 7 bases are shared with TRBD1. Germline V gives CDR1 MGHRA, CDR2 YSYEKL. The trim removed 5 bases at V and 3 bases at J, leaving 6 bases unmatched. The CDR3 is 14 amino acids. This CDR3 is CASSKRTGEETQYF. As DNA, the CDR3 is TGCGCCAGCAGCAAACGGACAGGTGAAGAGACCCAGTACTTC.

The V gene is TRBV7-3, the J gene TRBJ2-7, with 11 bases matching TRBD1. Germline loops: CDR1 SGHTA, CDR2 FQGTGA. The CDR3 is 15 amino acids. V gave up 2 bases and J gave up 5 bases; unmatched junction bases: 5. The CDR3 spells CASSLVGTGGDEQYF. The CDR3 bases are TGTGCCAGCAGCTTAGTAGGGACAGGGGGAGACGAGCAGTACTTC.

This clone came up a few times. Here the CDR3 DNA reads TGTGCCAGCAGCTTAGACCTGACCGTGAACACTGAAGCTTTCTTT. Its protein product is CASSLDLTVNTEAFF. The chain couples TRBV7-2 to TRBJ1-1; D remains ambiguous. Germline CDR1 SGHTA, CDR2 FQGNSA. Trimming took 1 base from V and 0 from J, leaving 9 bases between them. The CDR3 runs to 15 residues. The whole variable domain, remainder taken from reference TRBV7-2 and TRBJ1-1, is GAGVSQSPSNKVTEKGKDVELRCDPISGHTALYWYRQSLGQGLEFLIYFQGNSAPDKSGLPSDRFSAERTGGSVSTLTIQRTQQEDSAVYLCASSLDLTVNTEAFFGQGTRLTVV.

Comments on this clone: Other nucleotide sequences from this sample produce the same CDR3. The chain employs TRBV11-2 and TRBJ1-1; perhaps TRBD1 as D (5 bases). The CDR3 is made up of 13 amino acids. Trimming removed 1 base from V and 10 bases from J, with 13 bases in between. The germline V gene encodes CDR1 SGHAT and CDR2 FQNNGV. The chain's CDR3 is CASSLGAGGIAFF. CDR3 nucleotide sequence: TGTGCCAGCAGCTTAGGGGCGGGGGGGATAGCTTTCTTT.